This is a list of T cell receptor beta chains from one sample in a study of cytomegalovirus exposure and HLA in healthy donors. Sequenced by immunoSEQ multiplex PCR; TCRdb stores in-frame clones only, minus some. The sample holds around 160,000 clones, less than 90% seen once. Sample: PBMCs. These receptors all come from a man aged 25-45 years in good health and CMV-seropositive. The CDR3 runs from the conserved cysteine through the conserved F or W. D genes are given only for firm matches. Only some rows state a clone size, as once, few, many or a class for expanded clones.

J,size,V,D,DNA,CDR3
TRBJ2-5,-,TRBV10-3,TRBD2,TGTGCCATCAGTGATCGTATTTGGGCTAGCGGGACGGAGACCCAGTACTTC,CAISDRIWASGTETQYF
TRBJ1-2,-,TRBV28,-,TGTGCCAGCACCCCCCATGACTATGGCTACACCTTC,CASTPHDYGYTF
TRBJ2-1,-,TRBV28,TRBD1,TGTGCCAGCAGTCCCAGACAGGGGGCCTACAATGAGCAGTTCTTC,CASSPRQGAYNEQFF
TRBJ1-2,many,TRBV5-1,TRBD1,TGCGCCAGCAGCTTGAACCCTGGGACAGGGGGAAATGGCTACACCTTC,CASSLNPGTGGNGYTF
TRBJ1-5,-,TRBV21-1,-,TGTGCCAGCAGCAACGATCAGCCCCAGCATTTT,CASSNDQPQHF
TRBJ2-3,few,TRBV7-2,-,TGTGCCAGCAGCTCCGTGGAGGGCGGAACGCAGTATTTT,CASSSVEGGTQYF
TRBJ2-1,-,TRBV14,-,TGTGCCAGCAGCCAAGGTGTAGGGAGATTTGTTGAGCAGTTCTTC,CASSQGVGRFVEQFF
TRBJ2-6,-,TRBV29-1,-,TGCAGCGTTGACTCAGGGGCCGGGGCCAACGTCCTGACTTTC,CSVDSGAGANVLTF
TRBJ2-7,-,TRBV10-3,-,TGTGCCATCAGGTCTCGGGACATTGGCTACGAGCAGTACTTC,CAIRSRDIGYEQYF
TRBJ2-7,-,TRBV5-6,TRBD2,TGTGCCAGCAGCCAGATGCTAGCGGGAGGCTACGAGCAGTACTTC,CASSQMLAGGYEQYF
TRBJ1-1,-,TRBV18,-,TGTGCCAGCTCACCGACGGGGGGAGATACTGAAGCTTTCTTT,CASSPTGGDTEAFF
TRBJ2-1,-,TRBV19,-,TGTGCCAGTAGTGACGGGGTCTACAATGAGCAGTTCTTC,CASSDGVYNEQFF
TRBJ2-1,-,TRBV4-3,TRBD1,TGCGCCAGCAGCCAAGACGGTATGGGACAGGGGGCCCATGAGCAGTTCTTC,CASSQDGMGQGAHEQFF
TRBJ2-2,-,TRBV19,-,TGTGCCAGTATTCGGGGATCCACCGGGGAGCTGTTTTTT,CASIRGSTGELFF
TRBJ2-7,few,TRBV9,TRBD1,TGTGCCAGCAGCGCCTCCGGGACAGGGGGCCACGAGCAGTACTTC,CASSASGTGGHEQYF
TRBJ2-7,-,TRBV6-1,TRBD1,TGTGCCAGCAGCGGGACAGGGTATGGCGAGCAGTACTTC,CASSGTGYGEQYF
TRBJ1-5,-,TRBV18,TRBD1,TGTGCCAGCTCACCCGGGACAGAGTTTAATCAGCCCCAGCATTTT,CASSPGTEFNQPQHF
TRBJ1-2,-,TRBV28,-,TGTGCCAGCAGTTTACAGGGGCCCAACTATGGCTACACCTTC,CASSLQGPNYGYTF
TRBJ1-6,-,TRBV27,-,TGTGCCAGCAGTCCCCGGGGAGGTTCACCCCTCCACTTT,CASSPRGGSPLHF
TRBJ1-2,-,TRBV7-3,-,TGTGCCAGCAGCTCCCCAGGGGAAGGCTACACCTTC,CASSSPGEGYTF
TRBJ1-1,-,TRBV5-1,-,TGCGCCAGCAGCTTGCTCGACTTGAACACTGAAGCTTTCTTT,CASSLLDLNTEAFF
TRBJ2-2,-,TRBV4-2,TRBD2,TGTGCCACCGGGGGACTAGCGGGAGGAAATCCGAAGGGTAGCGGGGAGCTGTTTTTT,CATGGLAGGNPKGSGELFF
TRBJ1-1,-,TRBV7-9,-,TGTGCCAGCAGCTTAGACCCCCTCAGGGAAGCTTTCTTT,CASSLDPLREAFF
TRBJ2-1,once,TRBV9,-,TGTGCCAGCAGCGTAGGAGGGTTCAATGAGCAGTTCTTC,CASSVGGFNEQFF
TRBJ1-4,-,TRBV11-1,-,TGTGCCAGCTCCCTGGGCCTCGAGGAAAAACTGTTTTTT,CASSLGLEEKLFF
TRBJ1-2,-,TRBV5-1,TRBD1,TGCGCCAGCACCTCGGTCCCGGGACAGGGGGCGCAGGCCAATGGCTACACCTTC,CASTSVPGQGAQANGYTF
TRBJ2-2,-,TRBV2,-,TGTGCCAGCAGTGAAGGGACAAGGGGGAGAGGGTTTTTT,CASSEGTRGRGFF
TRBJ2-1,-,TRBV9,TRBD2,TGTGCCAGCAGCGTAGGGACTAGCGGGAGACATGAGCAGTTCTTC,CASSVGTSGRHEQFF
TRBJ1-2,-,TRBV28,-,TGTGCCAGCAGTTTGCTCCATAATAGAGTCTATGGCTACACCTTC,CASSLLHNRVYGYTF
TRBJ1-1,few,TRBV30,TRBD1,TGTGCCTGGGGCGCAGGGGGATCGACTGAAGCTTTCTTT,CAWGAGGSTEAFF
TRBJ1-1,-,TRBV9,-,TGTGCCAGCAGCGAAAGCATGAACACTGAAGCTTTCTTT,CASSESMNTEAFF
TRBJ1-1,-,TRBV28,-,TGTGCCAGCAGTTTATACCGGGAGGACACTGAAGCTTTCTTT,CASSLYREDTEAFF
TRBJ1-2,-,TRBV9,TRBD1,TGTGCCAGCAGCGTCCAGGGGGCTGGCTATGGCTACACCTTC,CASSVQGAGYGYTF
TRBJ2-5,-,TRBV7-8,TRBD2,TGTGCCAGCAGCCTACTAGCGGGAGTATGGGAGACCCAGTACTTC,CASSLLAGVWETQYF
TRBJ2-7,-,TRBV10-2,-,TGCGCCAGCAAAGGTTTGGGGAGAGGCTACGAGCAGTACTTC,CASKGLGRGYEQYF
TRBJ2-7,-,TRBV7-3,TRBD2,TGTGCCAGCAGCTTGGGCGGGAGAAACTACGAGCAGTACTTC,CASSLGGRNYEQYF
TRBJ1-6,-,TRBV7-2,TRBD1,TGTGCCAGCAGCTTAGAGGGACAGATTAATTCACCCCTCCACTTT,CASSLEGQINSPLHF
TRBJ1-2,-,TRBV6-6,-,TGTGCCAGCAGTTACTCGAATCTAGATGGCTACACCTTC,CASSYSNLDGYTF
TRBJ1-1,-,TRBV7-9,-,TGTGCCAGCAGCTTACGTGCGAAGAACACTGAAGCTTTCTTT,CASSLRAKNTEAFF
TRBJ2-1,-,TRBV5-1,-,TGCGCCAGCAGTAATTCCTACAATGAGCAGTTCTTC,CASSNSYNEQFF
TRBJ2-7,-,TRBV19,TRBD1,TGTGCCAGTAGTACTGGCGACAGGGAGTCCCCCTACGAGCAGTACTTC,CASSTGDRESPYEQYF
TRBJ2-3,-,TRBV30,TRBD2,TGTGCCTGGAGCCTAGCGGGAGGAAGCACAGATACGCAGTATTTT,CAWSLAGGSTDTQYF
TRBJ2-5,few,TRBV10-3,TRBD1,TGTGCCATCAGTGTGGGGACAGGGCTTCAGACCCAGTACTTC,CAISVGTGLQTQYF
TRBJ1-2,once,TRBV28,TRBD1,TGTGCCAGTCGAGGGACAGGGGAAAACTATGGCTACACCTTC,CASRGTGENYGYTF
TRBJ1-2,-,TRBV7-2,-,TGTGCCAGCAGTGGAGTTCGGGACTTTAGCTATGGCTACACCTTC,CASSGVRDFSYGYTF
TRBJ2-5,-,TRBV15,TRBD1,TGTGCCACCAGCAGAGATCCGGACAGGGGGGAGACCCAGTACTTC,CATSRDPDRGETQYF
TRBJ1-2,-,TRBV30,TRBD1,TGTGCCTGGAAGCTCTGGACAGGGCTCGACTATGGCTACACCTTC,CAWKLWTGLDYGYTF
TRBJ1-5,once,TRBV7-2,-,TGTGCCAGCAGCTTAGCGACCGGGGGTCAGCCCCAGCATTTT,CASSLATGGQPQHF
TRBJ1-2,-,TRBV28,-,TGTGCCAGCAGTTTTTTCCAGGCCTATGGCTACACCTTC,CASSFFQAYGYTF
TRBJ2-4,-,TRBV7-9,-,TGTGCCAGCAGCTCGCAAGAGTACAAAAACATTCAGTACTTC,CASSSQEYKNIQYF
TRBJ2-7,-,TRBV5-8,-,TGTGCCAGCCGCTACCCGAGCTCCTACGAGCAGTACTTC,CASRYPSSYEQYF